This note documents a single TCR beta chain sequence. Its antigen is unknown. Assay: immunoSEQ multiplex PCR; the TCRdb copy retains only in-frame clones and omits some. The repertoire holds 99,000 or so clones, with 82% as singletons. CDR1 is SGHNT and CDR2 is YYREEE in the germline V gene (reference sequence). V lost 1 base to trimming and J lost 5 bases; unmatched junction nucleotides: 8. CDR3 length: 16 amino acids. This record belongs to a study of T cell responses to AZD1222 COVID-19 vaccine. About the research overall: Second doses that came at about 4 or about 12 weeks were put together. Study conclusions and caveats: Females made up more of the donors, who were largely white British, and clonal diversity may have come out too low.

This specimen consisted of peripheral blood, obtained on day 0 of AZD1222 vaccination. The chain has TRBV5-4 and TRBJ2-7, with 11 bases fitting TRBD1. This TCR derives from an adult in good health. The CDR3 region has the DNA TGTGCCAGCAGCTTGTCTGGACAGGGGGCGCGTAACGAGCAGTACTTC. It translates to CASSLSGQGARNEQYF.